This TCR beta chain came from a study of blood T cell repertoires in COVID-19. There are 12 residues in the CDR3. V shed 8 bases and J shed 5 bases, with 12 bases lying between them. Sequencing was performed with immunoSEQ multiplex PCR; in TCRdb, only in-frame clones are kept and a portion is missing. The sample contains roughly 350,000 clones, 80% to 90% of which appear only once. This clone was seen just once. The gene calls are TRBV12-3 or TRBV12-4 and TRBJ2-5, with a possible D match to TRBD2 (6 bases). The source is a woman aged 25 to 39 with COVID-19, enrolled during active disease. Input material: peripheral blood. DNA for the CDR3: TGTGCCAGCGGAGGGCCGGGGGAGACCCAGTACTTC. It is translated as CASGGPGETQYF.